What follows describes a single TCR beta chain. Its antigen is as yet unknown. The data belong to a study of shared clonotypes between healthy human individuals. For the study at large: The donor group consisted of two women and a few men, aged 18 to 49.

Overall study results and limits: Among donors, sharing of clonotypes was expected to be affected by sequencing depth.

Running of the assay took place at deep level. TCRdb's copy holds only in-frame clones and misses some; the assay was immunoSEQ multiplex PCR. Of around 2.5 million clones in the sample, 93% were seen once. The germline V gene has CDR1 MNHEY and CDR2 SVGAGI. This CDR3 comprises 15 residues. V was pared by 0 bases and J by 3 bases, with 5 bases of the junction left unmatched. Caucasian adults living in Nashville, Tennessee, provided all samples. This clonotype was sampled from a man younger than 35 in good health. Some clones in this sample may be carry-over from other donors' samples. The material sequenced was naive CD4+ T cells from PBMCs. The subset denotes: CD45RA+ positively selected. The V gene is TRBV6-5, the J gene TRBJ2-7, with 7 nucleotides matching TRBD2. The CDR3 DNA is TGTGCCAGCAGTTACTCGGCTAGCGGAGTCTACGAGCAGTACTTC. Protein product: CASSYSASGVYEQYF.